A selection of T cell receptor beta chains follows, all from one sample in a study of CD8 T cells in Susac syndrome. TCRdb itself ran the immunoSEQ multiplex PCR reads through MiXCR, one entry per CDR3 protein. The sample consists of about 140,000 distinct CDR3 sequences, more than 90% of them appearing once. Sequencing input: CD4+ T cells from PBMCs. Source of these receptors: a human donor with Susac syndrome. The CDR3 runs from the conserved cysteine through the conserved F or W. A D gene is named only where the DNA matches it firmly. A row's size may be missing; if present it is once, few, many or a size class.

TRBJ2-4	.	TRBD1	TRBV28	CASSSPGQGRSGAKNIQYF	TGTGCCAGCAGTAGTCCGGGACAGGGGCGGTCCGGGGCCAAAAACATTCAGTACTTC
TRBJ1-3	.	.	TRBV20-1	CSATMDRASGNTIYF	TGCAGTGCAACCATGGACAGAGCCTCTGGAAACACCATATATTTT
TRBJ2-5	.	.	TRBV29-1	CSVEVLETQYF	TGCAGCGTTGAAGTGCTTGAGACCCAGTACTTC
TRBJ2-5	.	TRBD1	TRBV5-1	CASSGGQVQETQYF	TGCGCCAGCAGCGGGGGACAGGTCCAAGAGACCCAGTACTTC
TRBJ1-1	.	.	TRBV12-3/TRBV12-4	CASSPKGEDTEAFF	TGTGCCAGCAGCCCCAAGGGTGAAGACACTGAAGCTTTCTTT
TRBJ2-6	.	.	TRBV9	CASSPQGGTGANVLTF	TGTGCCAGCAGCCCCCAGGGGGGGACTGGGGCCAACGTCCTGACTTTC
TRBJ2-1	few	TRBD2	TRBV27	CASSLVAGGEQFF	TGTGCCAGCAGTCTCGTAGCGGGGGGTGAGCAGTTCTTC
TRBJ1-6	.	.	TRBV7-9	CASSFQGEGNSPLHF	TGTGCCAGCAGCTTCCAGGGTGAGGGTAATTCACCCCTCCACTTT
TRBJ2-1	.	.	TRBV7-7	CASSNPPGGGNEQFF	TGTGCTAGCAGCAACCCCCCAGGGGGGGGCAATGAGCAGTTCTTC
TRBJ2-7	once	.	TRBV10-3	CATRNHEQYF	TGTGCCACCCGAAACCACGAGCAGTACTTC
TRBJ1-2	.	TRBD1	TRBV2	CASRPGQGAKSYTF	TGTGCCAGCAGGCCGGGACAGGGGGCCAAGAGCTACACCTTC
TRBJ2-2	once	.	TRBV2	CASKPGQNTGELFF	TGTGCCAGCAAACCGGGACAGAACACCGGGGAGCTGTTTTTT
TRBJ2-3	.	.	TRBV7-3	CASSSSITDTQYF	TGTGCCAGCAGCTCCTCGATCACAGATACGCAGTATTTT
TRBJ2-1	.	.	TRBV7-2	CASSSRYEQFF	TGTGCCAGCAGTTCCCGATATGAGCAGTTCTTC
TRBJ1-5	.	.	TRBV18	CASSPGLGAASNQPQHF	TGTGCCAGCTCACCGGGGCTAGGGGCGGCTAGCAATCAGCCCCAGCATTTT
TRBJ2-1	.	TRBD2	TRBV27	CASSLAKTSGNPYNEQFF	TGTGCCAGCTCCTTAGCCAAGACTAGCGGAAATCCCTACAATGAGCAGTTCTTC
TRBJ2-7	.	TRBD2	TRBV23-1	CASSHCGGAGEQYF	TGCGCCAGCAGTCACTGCGGGGGTGCGGGGGAGCAGTACTTC